This TCR beta chain was recovered during a study of identical twins. Study results and limitations: There were fewer insertions in abundant cord blood beta clonotypes, but memory repertoires showed no such pattern. Models underestimated how often monozygotic twins shared out-of-frame TCR alpha. Invariant cells of the MAIT and iNKT types might have partly distorted the zero-insertion analyses.

V lost 4 bases, J lost 5 bases, and 9 bases lay in between. This CDR3 region has 12 residues. Per germline, CDR1 DFQATT and CDR2 SNEGSKA (reference sequence). The sample holds many counts of this clonotype. No antigen is known for it. TCRdb redid the calling of the 5' RACE reads with MiXCR, one entry per CDR3 protein. The sample has some 560,000 distinct CDR3 sequences, 9.5% to 10% seen once; the top ten hold under 3.5%. These data were likewise used in another study, on yellow fever vaccine responses in identical twins. In that study: Twins reportedly appeared to share part of their vaccine T cell response while keeping part individual.

The origin of this receptor is a woman aged 18-29 years in good health. The sample comprised PBMCs. The chain has TRBV20-1 and TRBJ2-1; D gene uncertain. The chain's CDR3 is CSATRRDNEQFF. CDR3 coding DNA: TGCAGTGCTACCAGACGGGACAATGAGCAGTTCTTC.